Presented here are 26 T cell receptor beta chains from one specimen sequenced in a study of blood T cell dynamics during melanoma immunotherapy. The protocol was immunoSEQ multiplex PCR, while the TCRdb copy is restricted to in-frame clones and leaves out a portion. This sample yields over 6,500 clones, of which roughly 75% are seen a single time; 25% to 35% belongs to the top ten. Time point described: pre-treatment baseline. The sequences come from blood, collected from a patient treated with checkpoint blockade. The receptors were gathered from a human donor with melanoma.

The rearrangement links TRBV7-8 to TRBJ2-7; tentative D call: TRBD1 (5 bases). This CDR3 is built from 13 residues. In germline, CDR1 is SGHVS, CDR2 FQNEAQ. Trimming stripped 7 bases from V and 0 bases from J, with 10 bases between. CDR3 in DNA: TGTGCCAGCAAAGACAGCAACTCCTACGAGCAGTACTTC. Translated: CASKDSNSYEQYF.

The rearrangement uses TRBV2 and TRBJ1-2; a possible D gene is TRBD1 (5 bases). CDR3 length: 15 amino acids. Trimming left V 6 bases short and J 4 bases short, with 18 bases between. The V gene's germline CDR1 is SNHLY and CDR2 FYNNEI. CDR3 sequence: CASSRLGTLLYGYTF. The CDR3 bases are TGTGCCAGCAGCCGGCTAGGGACCCTACTCTATGGCTACACCTTC.

This chain links TRBV4-2 with TRBJ2-1; TRBD2 aligns across 8 bases. Germline V gives CDR1 LGHNA, CDR2 YNFKEQ. The CDR3 runs 13 residues. J was trimmed by 6 bases and V by 4 bases; bases with no gene match: 2. The CDR3 sequence: CASSPRGGNEQFF. CDR3 DNA sequence: TGTGCCAGCAGCCCCCGGGGGGGCAATGAGCAGTTCTTC.

The genes are TRBV15 and TRBJ1-1; D is perhaps TRBD1 (6 bases). The V gene lost 2 bases and the J gene lost 8 bases, with 12 bases spanning the gap. This CDR3 is 13 amino acids long. Germline CDR1 and CDR2: LNHNV and YYDKDF (reference sequence). In DNA form, the CDR3 reads TGTGCCACCAGCAGAAGGGCCGGGACAGAAGCTTTCTTT. It yields the protein CATSRRAGTEAFF.

V is TRBV6-5 and J is TRBJ1-2, with D perhaps TRBD1 (5 bases). The CDR3 is 12 residues long. CDR1 and CDR2 (germline): MNHEY, SVGAGI. Trimming shortened V by 7 bases and J by 7 bases, and 13 bases separated the two germline ends. CDR3 in DNA: TGTGCCAGCACTCCGGGGGGAACTGGCTACACCTTC. The encoded protein is CASTPGGTGYTF.

The J gene is TRBJ2-2, the V gene TRBV21-1; the tabulated D call, TRBD2, remains unverified against the DNA. TRBV21-1 is designated a pseudogene. The CDR3 is 15 amino acids. CDR3 loop: CASSRSGGIAGELFF. In DNA form, the CDR3 reads TGTGCCAGCAGCAGATCAGGAGGGATCGCCGGGGAGCTGTTTTTT.

This chain links TRBV29-1 with TRBJ2-2; possibly TRBD1 or TRBD2 for D (5 bases each). Trimming cost V 6 bases and J 0 bases, with 8 bases left between them. Germline loops: CDR1 SQVTM, CDR2 ANQGSEA. The CDR3 contains 13 residues. For the CDR3, the DNA is TGCAGCGTCAGGGACCCGAACACCGGGGAGCTGTTTTTT. The encoded protein is CSVRDPNTGELFF.

The chain joins TRBV7-9 to TRBJ1-1; 8 nucleotides match TRBD1. The CDR3 consists of 16 residues. Germline V gene data show CDR1 as SEHNR and CDR2 as FQNEAQ (reference sequence). V shed 4 bases and J 0 bases; nucleotides not matched to a gene: 7. CDR3 protein: CASSYHLTGVNTEAFF. The DNA of the CDR3 is TGTGCCAGCAGCTATCACCTGACAGGGGTGAACACTGAAGCTTTCTTT.

The sample holds one count of this clone. The CDR3 spells CASSVQYEQYF. The CDR3 bases are TGTGCCAGCAGCGTCCAATACGAGCAGTACTTC. V usage is TRBV11-2 and J usage is TRBJ2-7; no definite D call. From germline, CDR1 is SGHAT and CDR2 FQNNGV. CDR3 length equals 11 residues. Trimming cost V 5 bases and J 4 bases, with 6 bases left between them.

The gene calls are TRBV7-9 and TRBJ2-5, with 10 bases that match TRBD2. This CDR3 has 16 residues. The germline V gene encodes CDR1 SEHNR and CDR2 FQNEAQ (reference sequence). Unmatched junction bases numbered 7, after V lost 5 bases and J lost 1 base. CDR3 amino acids: CASSRSSGGSQETQYF. The CDR3 coding sequence is TGTGCCAGCAGCCGATCTAGCGGGGGCAGCCAAGAGACCCAGTACTTC.

The genes are TRBV6-5 and TRBJ1-2; TRBD1 aligns across 12 bases. Trimming removed 2 bases from V and 7 bases from J; junction bases left unmatched: 5. The CDR3 contains 15 residues. The germline gives CDR1 MNHEY, CDR2 SVGAGI. The CDR3 is CASSYGDRGLSGYTF. In DNA, the CDR3 is TGTGCCAGCAGTTACGGGGACAGGGGGCTGAGTGGCTACACCTTC.

The chain couples TRBV7-8 to TRBJ2-7, with D possibly TRBD2 on 6 matching bases. Per the germline V gene, CDR1 is SGHVS and CDR2 is FQNEAQ. V was shortened by 0 bases and J by 0 bases, with 9 bases between the two germline ends. The CDR3 loop spans 15 amino acids. This CDR3 reads CASSLAVADSYEQYF. The CDR3 nucleotides read TGTGCCAGCAGCTTAGCGGTAGCGGACTCCTACGAGCAGTACTTC.

This clone turned up a few times. The chain has TRBV5-1 and TRBJ2-2; no clear D. Deletions cut 3 bases from V and 5 bases from J, with 11 bases between. Germline V gene sequence: CDR1 SGHRS, CDR2 YFSETQ. The CDR3 extends over 14 amino acids. The CDR3 reads CASSYSSGTGELFF. In DNA form, the CDR3 reads TGCGCCAGCAGCTACAGTTCGGGTACCGGGGAGCTGTTTTTT. Together with reference TRBV5-1 and TRBJ2-2, the CDR3 gives the full variable domain: KAGVTQTPRYLIKTRGQQVTLSCSPISGHRSVSWYQQTPGQGLQFLFEYFSETQRNKGNFPGRFSGRQFSNSRSEMNVSTLELGDSALYLCASSYSSGTGELFFGEGSRLTVL.

J is TRBJ2-7 and V is TRBV6-5, with 8 bases aligning to TRBD2. The CDR3 loop spans 15 amino acids. Germline values: CDR1 MNHEY, CDR2 SVGAGI. V shed 1 base, J shed 4 bases, and the junction held 6 bases outside the gene matches. DNA of the CDR3: TGTGCCAGCAGTTACTTGACTAGCGCCAGGTACGAGCAGTACTTC. Translated: CASSYLTSARYEQYF.

This clone was seen a single time. The chain carries TRBV18 and TRBJ1-2, with TRBD1 matching 8 bases. The V gene's germline CDR1 is KGHSH and CDR2 LQKENI. The J segment lost 13 bases and the V segment lost 1 base, leaving 8 bases of the junction unmatched. The CDR3 covers 13 residues. The CDR3 DNA follows: TGTGCCAGCTCACCACAAAAGGACAGGGTCGCCACCTTC. Translation: CASSPQKDRVATF.

J is TRBJ2-5 and V is TRBV27; the D gene is possibly TRBD2 (5 bases). V lost 3 bases to trimming and J lost 2 bases, with 7 bases between them. CDR1 and CDR2 (germline): MNHEY, SMNVEV (reference sequence). The CDR3 runs to 13 residues. The CDR3 DNA is TGTGCCAGCAGTTTGAGGGAGCAAGAGACCCAGTACTTC. Its protein product is CASSLREQETQYF.

V usage is TRBV9 and J usage is TRBJ1-4, with D unclear. This CDR3 is 16 amino acids long. V lost 0 bases and J 0 bases, leaving 9 bases between the germline ends. In germline, CDR1 is SGDLS, CDR2 YYNGEE. The CDR3 coding sequence is TGTGCCAGCAGCGTAGGAAACAGCGCAACTAATGAAAAACTGTTTTTT. This gives the protein CASSVGNSATNEKLFF.

The V call is TRBV6-6, the J call TRBJ2-7; a possible D gene is TRBD1 (5 bases). Germline assignment: CDR1 MNHNY and CDR2 SVGAGI (reference sequence). The CDR3 is 12 residues long. V was clipped by 5 bases and J by 1 base, with 6 bases between them. The CDR3 nucleotides are TGTGCCAGCAGTCGGACATCCTACGAGCAGTACTTC. Its protein is CASSRTSYEQYF.

V gene TRBV6-5 combines with J gene TRBJ2-2, with 7 bases aligning to TRBD1. Germline trimming cut 6 bases from V and 7 bases from J; bases unmatched to any gene: 8. Looked up from germline, CDR1 is MNHEY and CDR2 is SVGAGI. The CDR3 length is 14 residues. The CDR3 bases are TGTGCCAGCAGGCGTCTACAGGGGAACGGGGAGCTGTTTTTT. Translating it yields CASRRLQGNGELFF.

The chain uses TRBV19 and TRBJ1-1; a weak D match, TRBD1 (5 bases). The germline V gene has CDR1 LNHDA and CDR2 SQIVND (reference sequence). Trimming took off 3 bases at V and 7 bases at J, with 12 bases between the two ends. This CDR3 is built from 13 residues. This CDR3 is CASSMGRGGEAFF. CDR3 nucleotide sequence: TGTGCCAGTAGTATGGGCCGGGGGGGTGAAGCTTTCTTT.

This clone appeared a few times. This chain joins TRBV7-2 and TRBJ2-3, with 8 bases lining up with TRBD1. Germline assignment: CDR1 SGHTA and CDR2 FQGNSA. This CDR3 has 14 amino acids. Germline trimming cut 5 bases from V and 1 base from J; bases unmatched to any gene: 2. In nucleotides, the CDR3 is TGTGCCAGCAGCCCGGACAGGGGCACAGATACGCAGTATTTT. Its protein product is CASSPDRGTDTQYF.

CDR3 sequence: CASSPRAGRTYNEQFF. CDR3 DNA: TGTGCCAGCTCACCTCGAGCGGGGAGGACCTACAATGAGCAGTTCTTC. The V call is TRBV18, the J call TRBJ2-1; 7 positions match TRBD2. CDR1 is KGHSH and CDR2 is LQKENI in the germline V gene. After removal of 3 bases from V and 2 bases from J, the junction contained 7 bases not matched to a gene. The CDR3 is 16 amino acids. The whole variable domain, filled in from reference TRBV18 and TRBJ2-1, reads NAGVMQNPRHLVRRRGQEARLRCSPMKGHSHVYWYRQLPEEGLKFMVYLQKENIIDESGMPKERFSAEFPKEGPSILRIQQVVRGDSAAYFCASSPRAGRTYNEQFFGPGTRLTVL.

The chain recombines TRBV7-8 with TRBJ2-2; D is perhaps TRBD1 or TRBD2 (5 bases each). Trimming took off 1 base at V and 2 bases at J, with 11 bases between the two ends. This CDR3 has 16 residues. Germline values: CDR1 SGHVS, CDR2 FQNEAQ. CDR3 loop: CASSLGRGVNTGELFF. The CDR3 coding sequence is TGTGCCAGCAGCTTAGGCCGGGGCGTAAACACCGGGGAGCTGTTTTTT.

This chain links TRBV19 with TRBJ2-1; D not resolved. This CDR3 region has 13 residues. Trimming left V 5 bases short and J 3 bases short, with 8 bases between. Per the germline V gene, CDR1 is LNHDA and CDR2 is SQIVND (reference sequence). The CDR3 reads CASSPALYNEQFF. The CDR3, as DNA: TGTGCCAGTAGTCCAGCCCTCTACAATGAGCAGTTCTTC.

The genes are TRBV2 and TRBJ2-6; 8 nucleotides align to TRBD2. Trimming cost V 7 bases and J 3 bases; bases outside gene matches: 5. The germline V gene has CDR1 SNHLY and CDR2 FYNNEI. The CDR3 sequence is 15 residues long. The CDR3, as DNA: TGTGCCAGCACTCCGGGACTAGGTGGGGCCAACGTCCTGACTTTC. Translated: CASTPGLGGANVLTF.

The chain employs TRBV10-3 and TRBJ2-5; tentatively, D is TRBD1 (5 bases). The CDR3 covers 14 residues. The V end was cut by 4 bases, the J end by 4 bases, with 13 bases between. CDR1 is ENHRY, CDR2 SYGVKD, per germline. The CDR3 nucleotides read TGTGCCATCAGTGGGGGTGGGGCTGGAGAGACCCAGTACTTC. Translated, it gives CAISGGGAGETQYF.